This paragraph reports one TCR beta chain. Its specificity is unknown. In the PCR, 60 Vbeta and 13 Jbeta primers were used. Clones were sequenced by immunoSEQ multiplex PCR, and TCRdb holds only the in-frame ones, with some missing. The table includes approximately 130,000 clones, less than 90% detected once. This specimen comes from a study of cytomegalovirus exposure and HLA in healthy donors. Study-level points and caveats: Trimming of TCR beta V- and J-genes showed a link, identified in a later analysis, to a missense DCLRE1C variant. The authors excluded some V segments, including TRBV6-2 and TRBV6-3, as indistinguishable. Earlier findings revealed that most TCR beta V segments proved productive either about 87% or about 30% of the time. Most CMV-associated TCR beta chains were later found to appear HLA-restricted.

The CDR3 sequence is 14 residues long. CDR1 is SNHLY, CDR2 FYNNEI, per germline. With 3 bases removed from V and 1 base from J, the gap between germline ends came to 7 bases. The chain joins TRBV2 to TRBJ1-3; D not certain. The origin of this receptor is a man aged 40-49 years in good health and CMV-seronegative. The sample consisted of PBMCs. CDR3 sequence reads: CASSDTSSGNTIYF. CDR3 in DNA: TGTGCCAGCAGTGATACATCTTCTGGAAACACCATATATTTT.